The entry that follows covers one T cell receptor (beta chain) sequence. The data stem from a study of control samples from healthy donors and cancer patients. Data came from immunoSEQ multiplex PCR; TCRdb stores just in-frame clones and leaves some out. The repertoire consists of around 150,000 clones, with about 94% occurring once and the leading ten covering about 8.5%. Germline CDR1 DFQATT, CDR2 SNEGSKA (reference sequence). The CDR3 totals 11 residues. The V gene lost 0 bases and the J gene lost 7 bases, with 4 bases spanning the gap. This clonotype was obtained from a woman aged 40 to 55 in good health. The rearrangement uses TRBV20-1 and TRBJ1-3; the D is unclear. Material: blood. This CDR3 is CSARDYNTIYF. In nucleotides, the CDR3 is TGCAGTGCTAGAGATTATAACACCATATATTTT.